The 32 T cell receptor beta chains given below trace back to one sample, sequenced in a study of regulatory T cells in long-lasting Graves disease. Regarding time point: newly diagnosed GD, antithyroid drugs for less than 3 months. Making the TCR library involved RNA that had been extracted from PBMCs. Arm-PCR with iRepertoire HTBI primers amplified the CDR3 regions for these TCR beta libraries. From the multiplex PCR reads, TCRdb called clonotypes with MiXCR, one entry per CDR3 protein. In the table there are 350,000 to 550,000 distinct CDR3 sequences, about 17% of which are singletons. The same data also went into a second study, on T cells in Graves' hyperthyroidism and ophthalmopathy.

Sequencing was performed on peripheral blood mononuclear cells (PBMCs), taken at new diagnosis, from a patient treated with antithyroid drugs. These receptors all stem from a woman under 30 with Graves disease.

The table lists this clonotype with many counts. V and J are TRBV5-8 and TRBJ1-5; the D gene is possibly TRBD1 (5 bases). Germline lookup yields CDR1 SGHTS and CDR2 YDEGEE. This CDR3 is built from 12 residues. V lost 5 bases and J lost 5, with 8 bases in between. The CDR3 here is CASRQQDQPQHF. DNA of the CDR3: TGTGCCAGCAGGCAACAGGATCAGCCCCAGCATTTT. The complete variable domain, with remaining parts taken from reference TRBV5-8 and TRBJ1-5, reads EAGVTQSPTHLIKTRGQQATLRCSPISGHTSVYWYQQALGLGLQFLLWYDEGEERNRGNFPPRFSGRQFPNYSSELNVNALELEDSALYLCASRQQDQPQHFGDGTRLSIL.

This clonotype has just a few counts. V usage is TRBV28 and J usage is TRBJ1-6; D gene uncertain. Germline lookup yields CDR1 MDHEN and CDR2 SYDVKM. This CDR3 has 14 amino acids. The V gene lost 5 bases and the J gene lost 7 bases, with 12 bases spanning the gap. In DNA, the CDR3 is TGTGCCAGCAGTGTCCGGGTCAAAAATTCACCCCTCCACTTT. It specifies CASSVRVKNSPLHF.

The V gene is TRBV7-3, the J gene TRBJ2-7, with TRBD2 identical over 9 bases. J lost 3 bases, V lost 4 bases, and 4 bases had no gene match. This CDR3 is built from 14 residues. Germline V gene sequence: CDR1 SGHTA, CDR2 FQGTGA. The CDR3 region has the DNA TGTGCCAGCAGCTCCGCGGGAGGGGACTACGAGCAGTACTTC. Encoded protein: CASSSAGGDYEQYF.

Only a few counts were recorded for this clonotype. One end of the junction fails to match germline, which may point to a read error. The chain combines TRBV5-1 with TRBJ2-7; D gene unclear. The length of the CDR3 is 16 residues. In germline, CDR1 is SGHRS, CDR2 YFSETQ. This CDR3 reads CASSLVPGSPSYEQYF. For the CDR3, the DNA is TGTGCCAGCAGCTTGGTCCCGGGCTCACCCTCCTACGAGCAGTACTTC.

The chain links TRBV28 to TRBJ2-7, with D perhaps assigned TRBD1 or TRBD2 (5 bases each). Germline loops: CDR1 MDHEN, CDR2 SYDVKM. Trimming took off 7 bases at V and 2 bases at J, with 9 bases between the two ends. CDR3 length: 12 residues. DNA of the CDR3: TGTGCCAGCACGGGACCAACCTACGAGCAGTACTTC. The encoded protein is CASTGPTYEQYF.

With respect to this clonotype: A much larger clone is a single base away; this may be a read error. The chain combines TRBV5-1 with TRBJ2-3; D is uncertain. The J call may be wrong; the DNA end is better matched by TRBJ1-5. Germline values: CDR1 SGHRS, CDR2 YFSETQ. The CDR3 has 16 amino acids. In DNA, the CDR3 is TGCGCCAGCAGCTTGGAAGAGACTAGCGGTACAGATACGCAGCATTTT. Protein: CASSLEETSGTDTQHF.

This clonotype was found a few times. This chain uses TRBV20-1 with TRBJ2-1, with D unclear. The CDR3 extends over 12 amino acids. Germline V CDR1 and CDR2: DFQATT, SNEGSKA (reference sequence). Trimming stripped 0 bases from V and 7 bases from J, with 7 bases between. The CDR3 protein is CSARDPANEQFF. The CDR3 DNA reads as TGCAGTGCTAGAGATCCCGCTAATGAGCAGTTCTTC.

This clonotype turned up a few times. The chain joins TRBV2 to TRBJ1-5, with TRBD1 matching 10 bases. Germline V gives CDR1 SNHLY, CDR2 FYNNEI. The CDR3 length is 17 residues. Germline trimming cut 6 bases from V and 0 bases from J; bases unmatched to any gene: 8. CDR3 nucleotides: TGTGCCAGCAGCCCGGGACAGGGGACATATAGCAATCAGCCCCAGCATTTT. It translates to CASSPGQGTYSNQPQHF.

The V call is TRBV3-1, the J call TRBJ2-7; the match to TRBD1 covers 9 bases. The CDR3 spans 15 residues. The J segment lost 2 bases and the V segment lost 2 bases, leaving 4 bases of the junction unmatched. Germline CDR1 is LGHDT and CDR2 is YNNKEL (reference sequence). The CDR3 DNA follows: TGTGCCAGCAGCCAAACGCGACAGGGGGCCTACGAGCAGTACTTC. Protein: CASSQTRQGAYEQYF.

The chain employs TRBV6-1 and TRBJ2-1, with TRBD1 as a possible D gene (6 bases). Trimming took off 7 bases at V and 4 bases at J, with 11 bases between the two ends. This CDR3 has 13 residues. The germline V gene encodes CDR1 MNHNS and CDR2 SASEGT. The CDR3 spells CASTGDNYNEQFF. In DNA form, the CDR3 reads TGTGCCAGCACCGGGGACAATTACAATGAGCAGTTCTTC.

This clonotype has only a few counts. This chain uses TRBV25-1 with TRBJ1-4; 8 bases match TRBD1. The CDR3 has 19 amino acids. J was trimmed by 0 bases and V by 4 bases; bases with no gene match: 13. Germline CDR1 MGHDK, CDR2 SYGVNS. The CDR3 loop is CASSGVGQGRKTTNEKLFF. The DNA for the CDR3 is TGTGCCAGCAGTGGAGTCGGACAGGGTAGAAAGACAACTAATGAAAAACTGTTTTTT.

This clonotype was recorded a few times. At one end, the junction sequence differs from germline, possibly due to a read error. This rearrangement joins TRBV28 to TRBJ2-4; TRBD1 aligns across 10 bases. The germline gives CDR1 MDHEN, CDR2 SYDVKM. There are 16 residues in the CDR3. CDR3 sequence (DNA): TGTGCCAGCAGTCTGACCAAAGACAGGGGGCGAAACGTTCAGTACTTC. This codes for CASSLTKDRGRNVQYF.

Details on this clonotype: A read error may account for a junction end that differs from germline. Here the CDR3 reads CGVDGWAAEAFF. The CDR3 region has the DNA TGCGGCGTTGATGGCTGGGCCGCTGAAGCTTTCTTT. J is TRBJ1-1 and V is TRBV29-1; the D is unclear. The germline V gene has CDR1 SQVTM and CDR2 ANQGSEA. The CDR3 sequence is 12 residues long.

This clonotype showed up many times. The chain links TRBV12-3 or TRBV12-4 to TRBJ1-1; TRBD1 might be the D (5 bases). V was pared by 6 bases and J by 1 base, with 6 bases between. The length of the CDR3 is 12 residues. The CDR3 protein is CASRQENTEAFF. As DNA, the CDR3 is TGTGCCAGCAGACAGGAGAACACTGAAGCTTTCTTT.

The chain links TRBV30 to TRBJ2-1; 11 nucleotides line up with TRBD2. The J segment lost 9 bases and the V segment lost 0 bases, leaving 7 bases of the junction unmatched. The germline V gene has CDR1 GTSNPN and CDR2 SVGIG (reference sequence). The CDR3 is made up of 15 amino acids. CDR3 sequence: CAWSVYSGRALEQFF. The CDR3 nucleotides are TGTGCCTGGAGTGTGTATAGCGGGAGGGCCCTTGAGCAGTTCTTC. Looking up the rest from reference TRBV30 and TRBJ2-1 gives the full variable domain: SQTIHQWPATLVQPVGSPLSLECTVEGTSNPNLYWYRQAAGRGLQLLFYSVGIGQISSEVPQNLSASRPQDRQFILSSKKLLLSDSGFYLCAWSVYSGRALEQFFGPGTRLTVL.

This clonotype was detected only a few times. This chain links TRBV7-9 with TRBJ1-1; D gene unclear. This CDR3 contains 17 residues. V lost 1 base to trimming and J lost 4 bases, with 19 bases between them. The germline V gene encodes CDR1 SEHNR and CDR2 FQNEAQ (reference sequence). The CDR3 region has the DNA TGTGCCAGCAGCTTAGACGTACGGTCCCCCGTTAGCACTGAAGCTTTCTTT. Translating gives CASSLDVRSPVSTEAFF.

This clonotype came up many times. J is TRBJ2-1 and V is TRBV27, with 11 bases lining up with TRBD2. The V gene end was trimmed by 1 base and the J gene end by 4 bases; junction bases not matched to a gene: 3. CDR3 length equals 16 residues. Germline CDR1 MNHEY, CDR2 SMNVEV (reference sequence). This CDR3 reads CASSLYGTSGYNEQFF. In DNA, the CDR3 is TGTGCCAGCAGTTTATACGGGACTAGCGGTTACAATGAGCAGTTCTTC.

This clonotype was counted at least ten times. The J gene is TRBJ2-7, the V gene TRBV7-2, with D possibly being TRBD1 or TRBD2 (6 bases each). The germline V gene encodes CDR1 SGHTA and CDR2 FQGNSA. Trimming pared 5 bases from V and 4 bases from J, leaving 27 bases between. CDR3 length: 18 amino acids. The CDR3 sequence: CASSLRGLIGASTYEQYF. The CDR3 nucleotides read TGTGCCAGCAGCCTCAGGGGACTCATCGGAGCCTCTACGTACGAGCAGTACTTC.

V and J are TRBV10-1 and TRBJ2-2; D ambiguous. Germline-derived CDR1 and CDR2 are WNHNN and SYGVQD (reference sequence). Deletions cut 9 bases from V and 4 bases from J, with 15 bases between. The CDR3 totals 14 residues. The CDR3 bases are TGCGCCAGGGAATCGGAACCCACCACCGGGGAGCTGTTTTTT. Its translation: CARESEPTTGELFF.

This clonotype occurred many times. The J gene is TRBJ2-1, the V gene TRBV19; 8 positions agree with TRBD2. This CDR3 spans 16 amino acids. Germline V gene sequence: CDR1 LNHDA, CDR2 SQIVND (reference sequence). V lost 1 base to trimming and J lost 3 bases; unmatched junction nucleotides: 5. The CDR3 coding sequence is TGTGCCAGTAGTATAGGGGATAGCGGGAACTACAATGAGCAGTTCTTC. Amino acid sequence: CASSIGDSGNYNEQFF.

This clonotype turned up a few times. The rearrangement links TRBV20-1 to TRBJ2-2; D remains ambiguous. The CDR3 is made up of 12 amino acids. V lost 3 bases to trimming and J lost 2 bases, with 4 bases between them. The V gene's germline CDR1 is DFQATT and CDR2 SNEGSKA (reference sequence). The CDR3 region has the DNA TGCAGTGCTAGCCTAAACACCGGGGAGCTGTTTTTT. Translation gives CSASLNTGELFF.

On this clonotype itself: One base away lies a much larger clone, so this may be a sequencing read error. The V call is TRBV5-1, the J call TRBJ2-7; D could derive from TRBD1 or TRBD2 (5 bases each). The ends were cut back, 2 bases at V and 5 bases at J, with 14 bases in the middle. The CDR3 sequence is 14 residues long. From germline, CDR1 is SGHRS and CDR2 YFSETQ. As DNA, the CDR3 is TGCGCCAGCAGCTTTGGCGCGGTGGGACACGAGCAGTACTTC. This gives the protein CASSFGAVGHEQYF.

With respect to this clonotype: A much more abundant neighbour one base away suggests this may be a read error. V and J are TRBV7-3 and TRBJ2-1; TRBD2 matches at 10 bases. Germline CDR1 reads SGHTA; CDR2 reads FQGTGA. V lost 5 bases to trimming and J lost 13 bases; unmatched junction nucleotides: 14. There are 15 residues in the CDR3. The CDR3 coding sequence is TGTGCCAGCAGCAAACTAGCGGGGAGCCAAGAGACCCAGTTCTTC. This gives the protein CASSKLAGSQETQFF.

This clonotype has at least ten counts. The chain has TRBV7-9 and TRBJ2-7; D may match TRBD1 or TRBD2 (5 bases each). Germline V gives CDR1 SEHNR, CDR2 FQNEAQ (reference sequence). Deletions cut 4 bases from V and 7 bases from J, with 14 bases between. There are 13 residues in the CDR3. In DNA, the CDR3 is TGTGCCAGCAGCTCCACGGGACCGACGGAGCAGTACTTC. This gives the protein CASSSTGPTEQYF.

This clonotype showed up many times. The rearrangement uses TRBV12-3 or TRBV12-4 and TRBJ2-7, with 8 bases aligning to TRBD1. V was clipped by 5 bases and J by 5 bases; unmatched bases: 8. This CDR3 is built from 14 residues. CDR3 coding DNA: TGTGCCAGCAGTCGGACAGGGAGTCGCCACGAGCAGTACTTC. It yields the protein CASSRTGSRHEQYF.

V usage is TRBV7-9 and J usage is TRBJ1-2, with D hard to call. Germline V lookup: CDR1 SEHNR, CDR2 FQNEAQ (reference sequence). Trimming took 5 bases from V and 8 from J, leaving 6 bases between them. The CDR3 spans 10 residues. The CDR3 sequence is CASSRQGYTF. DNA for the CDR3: TGTGCCAGCAGCCGGCAAGGCTACACCTTC.

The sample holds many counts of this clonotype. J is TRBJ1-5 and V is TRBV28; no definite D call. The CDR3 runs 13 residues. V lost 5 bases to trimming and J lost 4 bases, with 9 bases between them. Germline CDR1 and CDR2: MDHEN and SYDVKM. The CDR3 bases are TGTGCCAGCAGTATTCAGAGAAATCAGCCCCAGCATTTT. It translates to CASSIQRNQPQHF.

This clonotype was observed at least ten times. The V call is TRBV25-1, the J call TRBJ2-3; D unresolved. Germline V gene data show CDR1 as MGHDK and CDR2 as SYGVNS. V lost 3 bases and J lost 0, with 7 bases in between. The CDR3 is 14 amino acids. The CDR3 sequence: CASSEGGSTDTQYF. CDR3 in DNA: TGTGCCAGCAGTGAGGGCGGTAGCACAGATACGCAGTATTTT.

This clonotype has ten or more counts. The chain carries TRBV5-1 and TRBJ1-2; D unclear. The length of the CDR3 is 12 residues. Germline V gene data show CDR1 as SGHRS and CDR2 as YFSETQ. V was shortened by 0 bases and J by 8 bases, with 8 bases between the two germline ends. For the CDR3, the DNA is TGCGCCAGCAGCTTGGATCGGTTAGGCTACACCTTC. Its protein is CASSLDRLGYTF.

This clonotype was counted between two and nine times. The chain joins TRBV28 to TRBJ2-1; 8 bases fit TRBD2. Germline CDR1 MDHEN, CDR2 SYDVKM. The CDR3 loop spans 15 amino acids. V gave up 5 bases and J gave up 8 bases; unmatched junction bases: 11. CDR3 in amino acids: CASSPGGTSNDEQFF. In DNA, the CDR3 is TGTGCCAGCAGTCCGGGTGGGACTAGTAACGATGAGCAGTTCTTC.

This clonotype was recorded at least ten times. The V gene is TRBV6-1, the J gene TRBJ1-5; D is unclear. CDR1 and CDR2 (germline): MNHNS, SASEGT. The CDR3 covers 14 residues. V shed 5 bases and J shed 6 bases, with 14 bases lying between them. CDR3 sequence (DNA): TGTGCCAGCAGTAAACTTCCCGGCGGTCAGCCCCAGCATTTT. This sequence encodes CASSKLPGGQPQHF.

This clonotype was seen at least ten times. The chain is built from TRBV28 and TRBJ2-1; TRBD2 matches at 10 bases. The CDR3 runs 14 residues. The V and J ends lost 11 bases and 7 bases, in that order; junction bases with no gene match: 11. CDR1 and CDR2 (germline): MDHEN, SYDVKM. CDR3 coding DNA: TGTGCCGGGGCTGGGACTAGCGAATGGAATGAGCAGTTCTTC. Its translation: CAGAGTSEWNEQFF.